This T cell receptor (beta chain) emerged from a study of blood T cell repertoires in COVID-19. Across the study: Sample material is recorded as cDNA or gDNA derived from T cells, B-cell-depleted T cells, or PBMCs.

Assignment of participants to cohorts was predicated upon participant-reported clinical history. Unmatched junction bases numbered 4, after V lost 2 bases and J lost 1 base. Germline CDR1 SGHVS, CDR2 FNYEAQ. The length of the CDR3 is 16 residues. Study processing details: Estimation of nucleated cell counts relied on the amplification of reference gene primers. The protocol was immunoSEQ multiplex PCR, while the TCRdb copy is restricted to in-frame clones and leaves out a portion. V, J and clone size reflect that table, while D and trimming were determined from the DNA. Here the sample spans about 270,000 clones, 85% to 90% being singletons.

Sequenced input: PBMCs or T cells enriched from blood (not recorded which). The rearrangement links TRBV7-6 to TRBJ2-5; 10 nucleotides agree with TRBD2. The clonotype was recovered from a woman aged 25-40 years with acute COVID-19. CDR3 coding DNA: TGTGCCAGCAGCTTAATGCTAGCGGGAGCCCAAGAGACCCAGTACTTC. This encodes CASSLMLAGAQETQYF. Complete variable domain (other parts from reference TRBV7-6 and TRBJ2-5): GAGVSQSPRYKVTKRGQDVALRCDPISGHVSLYWYRQALGQGPEFLTYFNYEAQQDKSGLPNDRFSAERPEGSISTLTIQRTEQRDSAMYRCASSLMLAGAQETQYFGPGTRLLVL.